One sample yielded the 14 T cell receptor beta chains listed below, sequenced in a study of Graves' ophthalmopathy and Graves' hyperthyroidism. Amplified TCR beta CDR3 regions were obtained using RNA transcripts as template. First-round RT-PCR used HTBI primers; second-round multiplex PCR followed. TCRdb called the multiplex PCR reads again in MiXCR, with one record for every CDR3 protein. The sample has roughly 500,000 distinct CDR3 sequences; 14% are singletons. The sample was blood. The receptors were gathered from a woman between 25 and 40 years old with Graves' ophthalmopathy.

This sequence joins TRBV5-6 and TRBJ2-4; a weak D match, TRBD1 (6 bases). Near its end, the DNA agrees better with TRBJ1-2, so the J call may be wrong. Germline V gene sequence: CDR1 SGHDT, CDR2 YYEEEE. This CDR3 region has 13 residues. CDR3 protein: CASSPRGAYGYTF. As DNA, the CDR3 is TGTGCCAGCAGCCCCAGGGGTGCGTATGGCTACACCTTC.

The rearrangement uses TRBV12-3 or TRBV12-4 and TRBJ2-7; 7 bases are shared with TRBD1. The CDR3 length is 13 residues. The ends lost 7 bases at V and 2 bases at J; junction bases unmatched: 5. This chain's CDR3 is CASKQGETYEQYF. The CDR3 DNA reads TGTGCCAGCAAGCAGGGGGAAACCTACGAGCAGTACTTC.

In this sample, this clonotype turned up many times. CDR3 sequence (DNA): TGTGCCAGCCTTCTTGGACAGGGTTCCTACGAGCAGTACTTC. Amino acid sequence: CASLLGQGSYEQYF. The chain combines TRBV6-1 with TRBJ2-7; TRBD1 matches at 8 bases. This CDR3 has 14 amino acids. Germline CDR1 reads MNHNS; CDR2 reads SASEGT. Losses at the gene ends were 8 bases for V and 1 base for J; bases not matched to a gene: 7.

The chain carries TRBV15 and TRBJ2-7, with a tentative D call TRBD1 (6 bases). This CDR3 is 14 amino acids long. V was pared by 5 bases and J by 3 bases, with 14 bases between. Germline V CDR1 and CDR2: LNHNV, YYDKDF (reference sequence). The CDR3 loop reads CATSGRDIVYEQYF. In nucleotides, the CDR3 is TGTGCCACCAGCGGACGGGACATAGTCTACGAGCAGTACTTC.

This clonotype was counted many times. One end of the junction varies from germline; a read error may be responsible. The chain combines TRBV6-1 with TRBJ2-7; the D is unclear. CDR1 is MNHNS and CDR2 is SASEGT in the germline V gene. The CDR3 has 14 residues. Here the CDR3 reads CASSEVGISYEQYF. CDR3 bases: TGTGCCAGCAGCGAAGTCGGTATATCCTACGAGCAGTACTTC.

This clonotype was detected ten times or more. V is TRBV20-1 and J is TRBJ2-2; perhaps D is TRBD1 or TRBD2 (5 bases each). CDR3 length: 15 residues. The V gene lost 3 bases and the J gene lost 3 bases, with 14 bases spanning the gap. Germline V CDR1 and CDR2: DFQATT, SNEGSKA (reference sequence). The CDR3 is CSARDGAGDTGELFF. Written as DNA, the CDR3 is TGCAGTGCTAGGGACGGGGCTGGGGACACCGGGGAGCTGTTTTTT.

This clonotype was found many times. This sequence joins TRBV2 and TRBJ2-7; 7 nucleotides match TRBD1. Germline-derived CDR1 and CDR2 are SNHLY and FYNNEI. The V and J ends lost 9 bases and 4 bases, in that order; junction bases with no gene match: 9. The CDR3 covers 13 residues. CDR3 sequence: CARGEGAAYEQYF. The CDR3 DNA is TGTGCCAGAGGAGAGGGGGCGGCTTACGAGCAGTACTTC.

This clonotype was counted many times. CDR3 coding DNA: TGTGCCAGCAGTTATCAAGTGTTTGAAGAGACCCAGTACTTC. It is translated as CASSYQVFEETQYF. The chain is built from TRBV6-5 and TRBJ2-5; D is uncertain. This CDR3 has 14 amino acids. CDR1 is MNHEY and CDR2 is SVGAGI in the germline V gene. Trimming took off 3 bases at V and 3 bases at J, with 11 bases between the two ends.

This clonotype was seen ten or more times. CDR3 bases: TGCAGTGCTAGTGAACAGAACAATCAGCCCCAGCATTTT. Protein product: CSASEQNNQPQHF. The gene calls are TRBV20-1 and TRBJ1-5; D gene ambiguous. This CDR3 has 13 amino acids. Germline V gene sequence: CDR1 DFQATT, CDR2 SNEGSKA (reference sequence). Between the trimmed V and J ends, which lost 3 bases and 3 bases, there was a span of 9 bases.

This clonotype was seen ten or more times. The chain carries TRBV27 and TRBJ1-5; TRBD1 is a possible D gene (5 bases). The CDR3 covers 12 residues. The germline V gene encodes CDR1 MNHEY and CDR2 SMNVEV (reference sequence). Between the trimmed V and J ends, which lost 5 bases and 4 bases, there was a span of 6 bases. This CDR3 is CASSEGNQPQHF. The DNA of the CDR3 is TGTGCCAGCAGTGAGGGGAATCAGCCCCAGCATTTT.

There are many counts of this clonotype. The chain has TRBV28 and TRBJ1-5; D remains unclear. Germline V gene data show CDR1 as MDHEN and CDR2 as SYDVKM. Trimming took 6 bases from V and 0 from J, leaving 15 bases between them. The CDR3 contains 16 residues. The CDR3 reads CASSSRIPFSNQPQHF. Written as DNA, the CDR3 is TGTGCCAGCAGCTCCCGGATCCCTTTTAGCAATCAGCCCCAGCATTTT.

The chain links TRBV6-5 to TRBJ2-7; no definite D call. Between the trimmed V and J ends, which lost 4 bases and 0 bases, there was a span of 16 bases. Germline CDR1 reads MNHEY; CDR2 reads SVGAGI. The CDR3 is 16 residues long. This CDR3 is CASSSYWPASSYEQYF. The CDR3 DNA reads as TGTGCCAGCAGTTCATATTGGCCGGCGAGCTCCTACGAGCAGTACTTC.

This clonotype was found many times. This chain links TRBV28 with TRBJ2-7; D uncertain. CDR3 length: 12 amino acids. V lost 3 bases to trimming and J lost 4 bases, with 7 bases between them. Germline V gene sequence: CDR1 MDHEN, CDR2 SYDVKM. The CDR3 nucleotides are TGTGCCAGCAGTTTTATCCCATACGAGCAGTACTTC. It specifies CASSFIPYEQYF.

The V and J genes are TRBV6-5 and TRBJ1-1; D remains ambiguous. Trimming left V 2 bases short and J 1 base short, with 11 bases between. CDR1 and CDR2 from the germline V gene are MNHEY and SVGAGI. The CDR3 sequence is 15 residues long. CDR3 DNA: TGTGCCAGCAGTTACGGCCGGGTACGGAACACTGAAGCTTTCTTT. Its translation is CASSYGRVRNTEAFF.